This T cell receptor (beta chain) was documented in a study of pediatric ulcerative colitis. TCRdb's table, derived via immunoSEQ multiplex PCR, lists solely in-frame clones and lacks some. Of thousands of clones in the sample, 89% were seen once. The CDR3 has 15 amino acids. Germline V gives CDR1 LGHNA, CDR2 YSLEER. Deletions cut 6 bases from V and 6 bases from J, with 20 bases between. This TCR was recovered from a girl aged 5-17 years who was a control in a study of pediatric ulcerative colitis. The J gene is TRBJ1-2, the V gene TRBV4-3; D ambiguous. The sequenced sample was blood. The DNA of the CDR3 is TGCGCCAGCAGACGAGTGGGCGACCCTTCGGATGGCTACACCTTC. Translated: CASRRVGDPSDGYTF.